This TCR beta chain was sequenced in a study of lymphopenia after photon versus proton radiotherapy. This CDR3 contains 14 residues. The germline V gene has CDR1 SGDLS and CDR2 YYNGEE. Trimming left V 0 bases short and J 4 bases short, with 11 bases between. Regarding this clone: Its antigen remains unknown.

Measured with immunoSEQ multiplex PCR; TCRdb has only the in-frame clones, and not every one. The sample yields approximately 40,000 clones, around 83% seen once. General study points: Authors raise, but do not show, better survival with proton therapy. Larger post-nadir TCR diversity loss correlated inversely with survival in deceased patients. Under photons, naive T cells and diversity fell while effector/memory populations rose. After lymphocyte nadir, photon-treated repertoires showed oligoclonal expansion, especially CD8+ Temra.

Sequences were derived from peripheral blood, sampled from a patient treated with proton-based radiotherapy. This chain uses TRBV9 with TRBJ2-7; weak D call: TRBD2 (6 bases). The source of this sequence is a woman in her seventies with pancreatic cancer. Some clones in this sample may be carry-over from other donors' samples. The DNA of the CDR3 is TGTGCCAGCAGCGTAGACGGGACTCGGTACGAGCAGTACTTC. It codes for CASSVDGTRYEQYF.